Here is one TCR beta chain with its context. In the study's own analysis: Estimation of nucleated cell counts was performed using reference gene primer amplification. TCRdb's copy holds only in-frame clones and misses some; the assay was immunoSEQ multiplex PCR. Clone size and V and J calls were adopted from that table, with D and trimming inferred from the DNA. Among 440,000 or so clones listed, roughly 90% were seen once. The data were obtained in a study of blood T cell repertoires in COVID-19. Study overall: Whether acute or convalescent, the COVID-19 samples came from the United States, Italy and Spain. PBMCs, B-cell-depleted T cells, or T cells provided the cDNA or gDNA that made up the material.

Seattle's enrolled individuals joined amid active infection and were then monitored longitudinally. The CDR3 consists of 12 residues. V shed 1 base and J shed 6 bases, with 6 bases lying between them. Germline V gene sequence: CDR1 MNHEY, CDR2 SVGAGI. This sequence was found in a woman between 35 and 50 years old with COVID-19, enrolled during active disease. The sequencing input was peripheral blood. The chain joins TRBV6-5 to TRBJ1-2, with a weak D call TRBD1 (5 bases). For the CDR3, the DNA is TGTGCCAGCAGTTACTGGGGGGATGGCTACACCTTC. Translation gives CASSYWGDGYTF.